The 7 T cell receptor beta chains reported below all come from one sample, sequenced in a study of T cell repertoires in cytomegalovirus infection. In TCRdb, the reads were re-called with MiXCR into one record per CDR3 protein. The repertoire holds roughly 760,000 distinct CDR3 sequences, with 35% as singletons. Sequenced sample: PBMCs. These receptors came from a human donor in good health (CMV status not recorded). Some clones in this sample may be carry-over from other donors' samples.

In its sample, this clonotype was seen a few times. The rearrangement links TRBV7-9 to TRBJ1-4, with 7 bases identical to TRBD1. Losses at the gene ends were 1 base for V and 3 bases for J; bases not matched to a gene: 5. CDR3 length: 16 amino acids. Germline assignment: CDR1 SEHNR and CDR2 FQNEAQ (reference sequence). CDR3 in amino acids: CASSLVLTGANEKLFF. DNA of the CDR3: TGTGCCAGCAGCTTAGTGTTAACAGGGGCTAATGAAAAACTGTTTTTT. The variable domain in full, with the rest retrieved from reference TRBV7-9 and TRBJ1-4, is DTGVSQNPRHKITKRGQNVTFRCDPISEHNRLYWYRQTLGQGPEFLTYFQNEAQLEKSRLLSDRFSAERPKGSFSTLEIQRTEQGDSAMYLCASSLVLTGANEKLFFGSGTQLSVL.

Only a few counts were recorded for this clonotype. The J gene is TRBJ2-1, the V gene TRBV12-5; D is ambiguous. V lost 0 bases and J 8 bases, leaving 5 bases between the germline ends. CDR1 and CDR2 from the germline V gene are LGHNT and FRNRAP. CDR3 length: 12 residues. The CDR3 loop reads CASGLVPDEQFF. The CDR3 DNA reads TGTGCTAGTGGTTTGGTACCGGATGAGCAGTTCTTC. Full variable domain (outside the CDR3, taken from reference TRBV12-5 and TRBJ2-1): DARVTQTPRHKVTEMGQEVTMRCQPILGHNTVFWYRQTMMQGLELLAYFRNRAPLDDSGMPKDRFSAEMPDATLATLKIQPSEPRDSAVYFCASGLVPDEQFFGPGTRLTVL.

Comment on this clonotype: A much larger clone is a single base away; this may be a read error. It is likely a read error, because the conserved phenylalanine at the end of the CDR3 is missing. J is TRBJ2-1 and V is TRBV7-9; 7 bases agree with TRBD2. J gave up 3 bases and V 5 bases, and 1 base lay outside the gene matches. CDR3 size: 13 residues. Per the germline V gene, CDR1 is SEHNR and CDR2 is FQNEAQ (reference sequence). CDR3 loop: CASSERDYNEQFL. CDR3 nucleotides: TGTGCCAGCAGCGAGCGGGACTACAATGAGCAGTTCCTC.

As for this clonotype: A junction boundary mismatches the germline segment, possibly from a read error. The rearrangement links TRBV6-1 to TRBJ2-3; 7 bases are a match to TRBD2. Germline loops: CDR1 MNHNS, CDR2 SASEGT. CDR3 length: 14 amino acids. The CDR3 sequence is CTSTSGVGVDTQYF. The CDR3 DNA sequence: TGTACCAGCACAAGCGGGGTAGGCGTAGATACGCAGTATTTT.

This CDR3 reads CASTSGQGPRIQYF. The CDR3 coding sequence is TGTGCCAGCACGTCGGGACAGGGGCCTCGAATTCAGTACTTC. The rearrangement joins TRBV11-2 to TRBJ2-4, with 10 positions matching TRBD1. CDR1 SGHAT and CDR2 FQNNGV come from the germline V gene. Trimming took 7 bases from V and 10 from J; bases not matched to a gene: 10. The CDR3 covers 14 residues.

This clonotype was counted a few times. The chain carries TRBV7-2 and TRBJ1-1; TRBD1 is a possible D gene (6 bases). V lost 4 bases and J lost 6, with 18 bases in between. From germline, CDR1 is SGHTA and CDR2 FQGNSA. The CDR3 has 15 residues. CDR3 coding DNA: TGTGCCAGCAGCTGGGATAACAGGGCCCAATCTGAAGCTTTCTTT. Translation: CASSWDNRAQSEAFF.

This clonotype was counted a few times. V and J are TRBV6-2 or TRBV6-3 and TRBJ1-2, with TRBD1 matching 10 bases. The CDR3 covers 13 residues. CDR1 is MNHEY, CDR2 SVGEGT, per germline. Losses at the gene ends were 6 bases for V and 6 bases for J; bases not matched to a gene: 4. CDR3 nucleotides: TGTGCCAGCAGAAGACAGGGGGCAAATGGCTACACCTTC. Residues: CASRRQGANGYTF.